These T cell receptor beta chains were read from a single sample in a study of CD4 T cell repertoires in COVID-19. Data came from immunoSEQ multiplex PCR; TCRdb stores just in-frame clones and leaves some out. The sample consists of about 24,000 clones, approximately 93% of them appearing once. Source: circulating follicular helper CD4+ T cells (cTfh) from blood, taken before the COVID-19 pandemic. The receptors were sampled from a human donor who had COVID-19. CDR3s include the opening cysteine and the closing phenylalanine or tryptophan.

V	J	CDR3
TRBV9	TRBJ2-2	CASSVTSGSGGELFF
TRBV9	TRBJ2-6	CASSVGGTVNSGANVLTF
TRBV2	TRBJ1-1	CASSVGRDTEAFF
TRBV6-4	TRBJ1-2	CASRPEGTGISGYTF
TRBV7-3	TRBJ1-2	CASSTRTGEGGGYTF
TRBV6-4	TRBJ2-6	CASSAQGSGANVLTF
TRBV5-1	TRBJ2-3	CASSPGASGRVTDTQYF
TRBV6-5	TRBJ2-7	CASTPPSGEQYF
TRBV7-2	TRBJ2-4	CASSLGASGNGKNIQYF
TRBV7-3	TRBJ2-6	CASSTRQRLQSRANVLTF
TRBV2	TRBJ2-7	CASSFSSYEQYF
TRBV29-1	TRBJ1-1	CSVDQGDLGAFF
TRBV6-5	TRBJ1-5	CASSRDRGQDQPQHF
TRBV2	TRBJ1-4	CASTHSPGGAPPFF
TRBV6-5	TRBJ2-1	CASRPTGTGGDEQFF
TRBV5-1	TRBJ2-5	CASVRAGGSETQYF
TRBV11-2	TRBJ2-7	CASSNNRLSYEQYF
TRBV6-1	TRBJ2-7	CASSEYFDRKYEQYF